This T cell receptor beta chain was sequenced for a study of PD-1 blockade in classical Hodgkin lymphoma. Study-wide points: Anyone who began nivolumab under 1 year after ASCT was excluded. Diversity similar to that of newly diagnosed patients was seen at baseline in complete responders. Only CD4+ TCR diversity, not CD8+, had risen significantly by C4D1.

Profiling relied on immunoSEQ multiplex PCR, and the TCRdb table lists in-frame clones only, not all of them. The sample carries about 25,000 clones, around 86% recorded once. About this clone: Antigen: not known.

No patient escaped relapse after autologous stem cell transplantation, and brentuximab vedotin exposure varied. The germline CDR1 and CDR2 sequences are SEHNR and FQNEAQ (reference sequence). V gave up 6 bases and J gave up 3 bases, with 11 bases separating them. This CDR3 comprises 13 residues. The sequenced sample was peripheral blood mononuclear cells (PBMCs), obtained before the second cycle of nivolumab. V usage is TRBV7-9 and J usage is TRBJ1-1; D gene unclear. The source of this sequence is a human donor with classical Hodgkin lymphoma. In nucleotides, the CDR3 is TGTGCCAGCAGTGAGTGGGGTGACACTGAAGCTTTCTTT. This codes for CASSEWGDTEAFF.